The 26 T cell receptor beta chains reported below all come from one sample, sequenced in a study of cytomegalovirus exposure and HLA in healthy donors. Researchers ran the PCR with 60 Vbeta and 13 Jbeta primers. Sequencing was performed with immunoSEQ multiplex PCR; in TCRdb, only in-frame clones are kept and a portion is missing. This table has some 90,000 clones, approximately 80% appearing once. The sequenced sample was PBMCs. These receptors originate from a woman in her seventies in good health and CMV-seropositive.

Written as DNA, the CDR3 is TGTGCCAGCAGCTTGGCTGGCAGGGGGCCGTACAATGAGCAGTTCTTC. Translated: CASSLAGRGPYNEQFF. The rearrangement joins TRBV5-4 to TRBJ2-1; 8 nucleotides align to TRBD1. After removal of 0 bases from V and 4 bases from J, the junction contained 6 bases not matched to a gene. CDR3 size: 16 residues. Per the germline V gene, CDR1 is SGHNT and CDR2 is YYREEE (reference sequence).

This chain links TRBV15 with TRBJ2-1; D may be TRBD2 (6 bases). V gave up 2 bases and J gave up 5 bases, with 19 bases separating them. CDR3 size: 17 residues. CDR1 and CDR2 from the germline V gene are LNHNV and YYDKDF (reference sequence). The CDR3 DNA reads TGTGCCACCAGCAGACCCAGCGGCCGGGAGATTGACAATGAGCAGTTCTTC. Translated: CATSRPSGREIDNEQFF.

This sequence joins TRBV29-1 and TRBJ2-3; 8 bases align to TRBD2. The CDR3 has 14 residues. Germline CDR1 SQVTM, CDR2 ANQGSEA. Germline trimming cut 5 bases from V and 4 bases from J; bases unmatched to any gene: 8. CDR3: CSVPISGNADTQYF. CDR3 sequence (DNA): TGCAGCGTTCCGATTAGCGGGAACGCAGATACGCAGTATTTT.

J is TRBJ1-5 and V is TRBV7-2, with 8 bases fitting TRBD1. CDR1 and CDR2 from the germline V gene are SGHTA and FQGNSA. The CDR3 has 14 residues. V was pared by 5 bases and J by 6 bases, with 6 bases of the junction left unmatched. The chain's CDR3 is CASSMDRVGQPQHF. CDR3 sequence (DNA): TGTGCCAGCAGCATGGACAGGGTGGGTCAGCCCCAGCATTTT.

This clone was found a few times. This sequence joins TRBV19 and TRBJ2-3, with TRBD2 matching over 9 bases. The V and J ends lost 6 bases and 2 bases, in that order; junction bases with no gene match: 18. CDR3 length: 19 residues. Germline V gives CDR1 LNHDA, CDR2 SQIVND (reference sequence). The CDR3 is CASRDTSTGLALFTDTQYF. The CDR3, as DNA: TGTGCCAGTAGGGACACCTCCACAGGACTAGCGCTTTTCACAGATACGCAGTATTTT.

This rearrangement joins TRBV29-1 to TRBJ2-6; D is undetermined. Germline CDR1 is SQVTM and CDR2 is ANQGSEA. The CDR3 extends over 18 amino acids. V was pared by 0 bases and J by 1 base, with 16 bases between. In DNA, the CDR3 is TGCAGCGTTGAAGATCCTTCACAGACCCCGTCTGGGGCCAACGTCCTGACTTTC. This sequence encodes CSVEDPSQTPSGANVLTF.

The chain joins TRBV12-5 to TRBJ1-1, with 11 positions matching TRBD1. The germline CDR1 and CDR2 sequences are LGHNT and FRNRAP. The CDR3 spans 16 residues. The V gene end was trimmed by 6 bases and the J gene end by 4 bases; junction bases not matched to a gene: 10. CDR3 amino acids: CASGPPGGQGATEAFF. In DNA, the CDR3 is TGTGCTAGTGGCCCCCCCGGAGGACAGGGGGCCACTGAAGCTTTCTTT.

Here the CDR3 DNA reads TGTGCCAGCAGCCCCGGAGGTAGCACAGATACGCAGTATTTT. Encoded protein: CASSPGGSTDTQYF. This rearrangement joins TRBV6-1 to TRBJ2-3, with D tentatively TRBD2 (5 bases). The V end was cut by 6 bases, the J end by 0 bases, with 10 bases between. CDR1 and CDR2 (germline): MNHNS, SASEGT. This CDR3 has 14 amino acids.

This clone was detected only once. The rearrangement links TRBV7-3 to TRBJ2-6; maybe TRBD2 (5 bases). The CDR3 is made up of 17 amino acids. The germline gives CDR1 SGHTA, CDR2 FQGTGA. Trimming shortened V by 4 bases and J by 3 bases, and 16 bases separated the two germline ends. In DNA, the CDR3 is TGTGCCAGCAGCTCCATCCCCGCGGCGGGTGGGGCCAACGTCCTGACTTTC. Protein product: CASSSIPAAGGANVLTF.

The chain couples TRBV16 to TRBJ2-4; TRBD2 matches 8 bases. This CDR3 has 16 residues. Germline trimming cut 4 bases from V and 3 bases from J; bases unmatched to any gene: 8. CDR1 and CDR2 (germline): KGHSY, FQNENV. DNA for the CDR3: TGTGCCAGCAGCCCCCCGGGAACTAGCGGCAAAAACATTCAGTACTTC. It codes for CASSPPGTSGKNIQYF.

The chain links TRBV7-2 to TRBJ2-1; 12 bases match TRBD2. V trimming: 4 bases; J trimming: 7 bases; junction bases outside the gene matches: 11. The CDR3 covers 17 residues. Germline CDR1 SGHTA, CDR2 FQGNSA. The DNA for the CDR3 is TGTGCCAGCAGCTCCCCCGAGACTAGCGGGAGTATGAATGAGCAGTTCTTC. Its translation is CASSSPETSGSMNEQFF.

The chain joins TRBV6-5 to TRBJ1-1, with 10 bases fitting TRBD1. This CDR3 is 14 amino acids long. The trim removed 6 bases at V and 5 bases at J, leaving 6 bases unmatched. Germline CDR1 MNHEY, CDR2 SVGAGI. CDR3 in DNA: TGTGCCAGCAGGTGGGGACAGGGGAATACTGAAGCTTTCTTT. It encodes CASRWGQGNTEAFF.

This chain joins TRBV6-1 and TRBJ1-1; D ambiguous. From germline, CDR1 is MNHNS and CDR2 SASEGT. Trimming pared 1 base from V and 8 bases from J, leaving 17 bases between. The CDR3 has 15 residues. CDR3 sequence reads: CASSEVRWRAFEAFF. The CDR3, as DNA: TGTGCCAGCAGTGAAGTGCGATGGAGGGCCTTCGAAGCTTTCTTT.

The CDR3 is CASTRGTNTEAFF. As DNA, the CDR3 is TGTGCCAGTACCCGGGGGACGAACACTGAAGCTTTCTTT. The J gene is TRBJ1-1, the V gene TRBV19, with a possible D match to TRBD1 (5 bases). This CDR3 comprises 13 residues. V was pared by 7 bases and J by 1 base, with 10 bases between. Germline CDR1 is LNHDA and CDR2 is SQIVND (reference sequence).

The V gene is TRBV29-1, the J gene TRBJ2-1; weak D call: TRBD2 (6 bases). The CDR3 spans 13 residues. Trimming cost V 4 bases and J 6 bases, with 13 bases left between them. Germline V gene lookup returns CDR1 SQVTM and CDR2 ANQGSEA. The CDR3 is CSVGGTQGNEQFF. CDR3 in DNA: TGCAGCGTTGGGGGGACTCAAGGCAATGAGCAGTTCTTC.

This chain connects TRBV30 to TRBJ2-1; a weak D match, TRBD2 (5 bases). This CDR3 is 11 amino acids long. Trimming left V 2 bases short and J 10 bases short, with 9 bases between. The germline V gene encodes CDR1 GTSNPN and CDR2 SVGIG (reference sequence). The CDR3: CAWSLEREQFF. CDR3 coding DNA: TGTGCCTGGAGTCTGGAGCGGGAGCAGTTCTTC.

This clone has just one count. The chain is built from TRBV5-1 and TRBJ1-1, with D maybe TRBD1 (5 bases). V was clipped by 2 bases and J by 5 bases, with 16 bases between them. CDR1 SGHRS and CDR2 YFSETQ come from the germline V gene. CDR3 length equals 15 residues. The CDR3 is CASSFNPAKGTEAFF. DNA of the CDR3: TGCGCCAGCAGCTTCAATCCGGCCAAGGGGACTGAAGCTTTCTTT.

The chain employs TRBV30 and TRBJ2-1, with D unclear. The ends were cut back, 1 base at V and 4 bases at J, with 11 bases in the middle. The CDR3 totals 14 residues. Germline-derived CDR1 and CDR2 are GTSNPN and SVGIG (reference sequence). CDR3 in DNA: TGTGCCTGGAGTGCACCGCCGGTTTACAATGAGCAGTTCTTC. The encoded protein is CAWSAPPVYNEQFF.

The chain joins TRBV29-1 to TRBJ2-3; 9 nucleotides line up with TRBD2. The CDR3 spans 16 residues. The V and J ends lost 3 bases and 3 bases, in that order; junction bases with no gene match: 10. CDR1 SQVTM and CDR2 ANQGSEA come from the germline V gene. The CDR3 region is CSVDGRAGGVTDTQYF. The CDR3 coding sequence is TGCAGCGTTGACGGCCGAGCGGGAGGCGTGACAGATACGCAGTATTTT.

The V call is TRBV7-2, the J call TRBJ2-1; 13 bases agree with TRBD2. The CDR3 spans 16 residues. V gave up 5 bases and J gave up 1 base; unmatched junction bases: 2. The germline V gene has CDR1 SGHTA and CDR2 FQGNSA. CDR3 residues: CASSRTSGSSYNEQFF. The DNA for the CDR3 is TGTGCCAGCAGCCGGACTAGCGGGAGTTCCTACAATGAGCAGTTCTTC.

This clone showed up just once. The rearrangement uses TRBV19 and TRBJ2-3, with a tentative D call TRBD2 (5 bases). The CDR3 length is 17 residues. Trimming pared 2 bases from V and 0 bases from J, leaving 15 bases between. The germline V gene has CDR1 LNHDA and CDR2 SQIVND (reference sequence). Written as DNA, the CDR3 is TGTGCCAGTAGTATAATGGTATCGGGAACTAGCACAGATACGCAGTATTTT. Translated: CASSIMVSGTSTDTQYF.

The rearrangement uses TRBV5-1 and TRBJ2-5, with a possible D match to TRBD2 (6 bases). Germline V gene sequence: CDR1 SGHRS, CDR2 YFSETQ. The length of the CDR3 is 14 residues. V was cut by 4 bases and J by 5 bases, with 15 bases left in between. The DNA of the CDR3 is TGCGCCAGCAGCCCCACGGTGGAGGGCGAGACCCAGTACTTC. Translated: CASSPTVEGETQYF.

This chain links TRBV29-1 with TRBJ2-5; TRBD2 matches at 10 bases. Germline assignment: CDR1 SQVTM and CDR2 ANQGSEA. The V and J ends lost 4 bases and 1 base, in that order; junction bases with no gene match: 6. This CDR3 is 15 amino acids long. The CDR3 protein is CSVGLAGGPQETQYF. The CDR3 region has the DNA TGCAGCGTTGGTTTAGCGGGGGGCCCCCAAGAGACCCAGTACTTC.

Here the CDR3 reads CASSLTGANEKLFF. CDR3 coding DNA: TGTGCCAGCAGCTTGACAGGGGCGAATGAAAAACTGTTTTTT. The chain employs TRBV11-1 and TRBJ1-4; 8 bases line up with TRBD1. The CDR3 contains 14 residues. The V gene end was trimmed by 3 bases and the J gene end by 5 bases; junction bases not matched to a gene: 2. Germline V lookup: CDR1 SGHAT, CDR2 FQDESV (reference sequence).

This chain uses TRBV19 with TRBJ2-7; TRBD2 might be the D (5 bases). This CDR3 is 14 amino acids long. Trimming shortened V by 5 bases and J by 9 bases, and 20 bases separated the two germline ends. CDR1 is LNHDA and CDR2 is SQIVND in the germline V gene (reference sequence). The CDR3 coding sequence is TGTGCCAGTAGTTTGGCGAATTCGGGAAAGGGGCAGTACTTC. Translating gives CASSLANSGKGQYF.

This clone was observed a few times. CDR3 protein: CASSLEGDGSDGYTF. The CDR3 DNA reads TGTGCCAGCAGCTTAGAGGGGGACGGGAGCGATGGCTACACCTTC. The chain recombines TRBV11-2 with TRBJ1-2, with D tentatively TRBD1 (5 bases). The CDR3 has 15 amino acids. V lost 0 bases, J lost 6 bases, and 14 bases lay in between. Germline V gene sequence: CDR1 SGHAT, CDR2 FQNNGV.